The source of this T cell receptor (beta chain) is a study of tumor-infiltrating lymphocytes in primary liver carcinoma. General study points: Bulk, unsorted sampling meant CD4+ and CD8+ repertoires went uncompared.

Trimming stripped 10 bases from V and 1 base from J, with 13 bases between. Germline CDR1 reads MNHNY; CDR2 reads SVGAGI (reference sequence). The CDR3 extends over 14 amino acids. Comment on this clonotype: What it binds is unknown. A much larger clone differs by one base, so this may be a read error.

Total RNA (around 500 ng) served as template for TCR beta cDNA synthesis primed by a constant-region primer. Modified slightly, ARM-PCR produced TCR beta libraries over three nested multiplex PCR rounds. TRBV1-TRBV30 forward primers paired with a C-beta reverse primer drove the first two PCR rounds, approximately 11 cycles each. TCRdb ran MiXCR on the multiplex PCR reads and lists one entry per CDR3 protein. The table records approximately 330,000 distinct CDR3 sequences, roughly 61% of them present only once. Unsorted whole blood supplied the blood RNA, and germline DNA was isolated too. The authors collected about 4 milliliters of peripheral blood before surgery.

This chain uses TRBV6-6 with TRBJ2-2; a weak D match, TRBD1 (5 bases). This receptor was obtained from a man between 40 and 49 years old with primary liver carcinoma and hepatitis B virus infection. The sample taken for sequencing was peripheral blood. This CDR3 reads CATRTWENTGELFF. CDR3 DNA: TGTGCCACCCGGACATGGGAGAACACCGGGGAGCTGTTTTTT.